These 3 T cell receptor beta chains came from one sample sequenced in a study of long-term antiretroviral therapy in people with HIV. An immunoSEQ assay, version v3.0, was performed at survey level. TCRdb's table, derived via immunoSEQ multiplex PCR, lists solely in-frame clones and lacks some. The table records 31,000 or so clones, 88% of them present only once. Sequences were derived from unsorted PBMCs, sampled approximately 5 years before starting antiretroviral therapy. These receptors were obtained from a man aged 50 to 60 with HIV.

The V gene is TRBV7-2, the J gene TRBJ2-5; 7 nucleotides agree with TRBD1. Germline trimming cut 5 bases from V and 7 bases from J; bases unmatched to any gene: 13. CDR3 size: 15 residues. Per the germline V gene, CDR1 is SGHTA and CDR2 is FQGNSA. CDR3 DNA sequence: TGTGCCAGCAGCCCTTCTCAGGGGGTGGAGAGGACCCAGTACTTC. Protein sequence: CASSPSQGVERTQYF.

The chain is built from TRBV10-3 and TRBJ2-5; D remains unclear. This CDR3 spans 12 amino acids. V was trimmed by 2 bases and J by 12 bases, leaving 13 bases between them. The germline gives CDR1 ENHRY, CDR2 SYGVKD. CDR3 DNA: TGTGCCATCAGTGAGGGCAGGTCTTTCAAGTACTTC. Translating gives CAISEGRSFKYF.

The chain joins TRBV6-6 to TRBJ2-7, with 10 bases that match TRBD2. CDR3 length: 14 amino acids. Germline V gene data show CDR1 as MNHNY and CDR2 as SVGAGI (reference sequence). V shed 6 bases and J 8 bases; nucleotides not matched to a gene: 10. The CDR3 here is CASSAGTSVEQQYF. The CDR3 nucleotides read TGTGCCAGCAGCGCCGGGACTAGCGTCGAACAGCAGTACTTC.